These 8 T cell receptor beta chains were all obtained from the same sample, sequenced in a study of blood T cell repertoires in COVID-19. Using immunoSEQ multiplex PCR, the repertoire was profiled, and TCRdb retains in-frame clones only, with some absent. The sample has 70,000 or so clones; more than 90% are singletons. The sample consisted of peripheral blood. Every receptor here comes from a man aged 50-59 years with acute or convalescent COVID-19.

The J gene is TRBJ1-5, the V gene TRBV6-6; perhaps TRBD1 as D (6 bases). V was shortened by 6 bases and J by 2 bases, with 20 bases between the two germline ends. From germline, CDR1 is MNHNY and CDR2 SVGAGI (reference sequence). This CDR3 spans 17 amino acids. CDR3 in DNA: TGTGCCAGCAGCCGACGCGGGGGGGGCTGGGGCAATCAGCCCCAGCATTTT. This sequence encodes CASSRRGGGWGNQPQHF.

The chain links TRBV11-2 to TRBJ2-3; 7 bases match TRBD1. Germline V lookup: CDR1 SGHAT, CDR2 FQNNGV. This CDR3 is 15 amino acids long. V was pared by 1 base and J by 5 bases, with 6 bases of the junction left unmatched. The CDR3 is CASSLGAGGLDTQYF. CDR3 DNA sequence: TGTGCCAGCAGCTTAGGGGCAGGGGGTTTAGATACGCAGTATTTT.

The rearrangement uses TRBV7-8 and TRBJ1-5, with D tentatively TRBD1 (5 bases). The CDR3 loop spans 17 amino acids. Germline assignment: CDR1 SGHVS and CDR2 FQNEAQ. V lost 4 bases and J 5 bases, leaving 21 bases between the germline ends. The CDR3 DNA is TGTGCCAGCAGCTCCCACCTCAGAGGGACTCTCTATCAGCCCCAGCATTTT. Its protein product is CASSSHLRGTLYQPQHF.

The V and J genes are TRBV19 and TRBJ1-1, with D unresolved. V lost 3 bases and J 3 bases, leaving 8 bases between the germline ends. Germline lookup yields CDR1 LNHDA and CDR2 SQIVND (reference sequence). CDR3 size: 13 residues. The CDR3 DNA reads TGTGCCAGTAGTATCTATCAGGACACTGAAGCTTTCTTT. Translated, it gives CASSIYQDTEAFF.

The chain links TRBV9 to TRBJ1-5; D unclear. Germline assignment: CDR1 SGDLS and CDR2 YYNGEE. This CDR3 contains 15 residues. The V end lost 4 bases, the J end lost 5 bases, and 16 bases lay between the germline ends. The CDR3 spells CASSPASGMDQPQHF. CDR3 nucleotides: TGTGCCAGCAGCCCGGCGTCAGGTATGGATCAGCCCCAGCATTTT.

V and J are TRBV7-8 and TRBJ2-2; tentative D call: TRBD2 (7 bases). This CDR3 contains 15 residues. The germline V and J ends were trimmed by 5 bases and 7 bases, with 17 bases remaining between them. Germline V gives CDR1 SGHVS, CDR2 FQNEAQ. The CDR3 DNA is TGTGCCAGCAGCGAACCCGGGGGGCCGGGCGGGGAGCTGTTTTTT. This translates into CASSEPGGPGGELFF. The full variable domain, with the rest looked up from reference TRBV7-8 and TRBJ2-2, is GAGVSQSPRYKVAKRGQDVALRCDPISGHVSLFWYQQALGQGPEFLTYFQNEAQLDKSGLPSDRFFAERPEGSVSTLKIQRTQQEDSAVYLCASSEPGGPGGELFFGEGSRLTVL.

This clone was picked up a small number of times. The rearrangement uses TRBV24-1 and TRBJ2-7; D is possibly TRBD2 (6 bases). Trimming removed 9 bases from V and 5 bases from J, with 10 bases in between. The CDR3 has 11 amino acids. Germline V lookup: CDR1 KGHDR, CDR2 SFDVKD. In DNA form, the CDR3 reads TGTGCCACCGGATGGGGGGACGAGCAGTACTTC. It yields the protein CATGWGDEQYF.

In this sample, this clone turned up a few times. V and J are TRBV29-1 and TRBJ2-5; D perhaps matches TRBD2 (6 bases). The germline gives CDR1 SQVTM, CDR2 ANQGSEA. V dropped 4 bases and J dropped 5 bases, with 20 bases sitting between them. CDR3 length equals 15 residues. CDR3 residues: CSVVHGGVTQETQYF. CDR3 DNA: TGCAGCGTTGTCCATGGCGGGGTGACCCAGGAGACCCAGTACTTC.